A single T cell receptor beta chain is shown here with its context. Its antigen target is currently unknown. Nothing much larger sits one base from this clone, and base qualities are not available. Looking up the germline V gene yields CDR1 ENHRY and CDR2 SYGVKD. The cysteine opens and the phenylalanine closes a CDR3 of 15 amino acids. The only DNA kept is the CDR3, 45 bases in frame from the first base. The germline V end is reduced by 7 bases and the J end by 7 bases; junction bases left unmatched: 8. The sample belongs to a study of shared clonotypes between healthy human individuals (dated by TCRdb to about 2020). Regarding the study in general: A couple of women and a few men aged 18 to 49 years were included in the cohort. The study deeply sequenced blood TCR repertoires of roughly five healthy adults to estimate repertoire size and the extent of clonotype sharing between individuals. Per donor, leukapheresis produced somewhere between about 0.8 and 9 billion PBMCs. For each donor, CD4 naive and CD4 memory were each run on three plates, CD8 naive on two plates, and CD8 memory on one plate. To increase sequencing depth and limit assay-specific biases, different laboratories used diverse techniques to prepare libraries and sequence TCR repertoires. Results and caveats for the whole study, not just this receptor: Sharing across a handful of donors was observed for around 5% of naive CD4, 3% to 3.5% of naive CD8, 2% to 2.5% of memory CD4, and around 0.4% of memory CD8 clonotypes. Naive subsets generally had larger estimated clonotype richness than memory subsets. Compared with non-shared clonotypes, the clonotypes found in all four sorted-subset donors had higher generation probabilities. The genetic and exposure-history diversity represented was limited by the small number of donors. Sampling was limited to blood, and TCR repertoires in tissue likely differ from TCR repertoires in blood. Pairwise subsampling led to the expectation that sequencing depth would affect the degree of clonotype sharing among donors. Rarefaction of sorted-subset datasets indicated incomplete sequencing despite the large sequencing depth.

TCR CDR3 regions were amplified from genomic DNA by multiplex PCR using the deep immunoSEQ assay. Genomic DNA extracted from each cell subset was distributed evenly over all wells of several immunoSEQ 96-well plates, and each plate served as one replicate. For sorted subsets, 200 to 250 ng genomic DNA, equal to 25,000 to 35,000 T cell genomes, was loaded into each replicate PCR. The purified libraries were quantified using a Qubit 3.0 fluorometer, sized with a Bioanalyzer 2100, and then quantified again using the KAPA Library Quantification kit. Every immunoSEQ 96-well plate was sequenced on a dedicated single-read 150-cycle Illumina NextSeq 550 flow cell. Per the original workflow: Because the immunoSEQ output held only junctional sequences and lacked quality scores, the filtering could not match the filtering applied to full-length reads. To assign V/J genes and CDR3, sequences were annotated against IMGT germline references using PyIR, a Python wrapper for IgBLAST v1.9. Reads were filtered out if the reads had weak V/J assignments (E-value above 1e-6), no CDR3, stop codons, out-of-frame junctions, or ambiguous translated residues. A V3J clonotype was defined by an identical inferred V gene, J gene, and CDR3 amino acid sequence. To compute the percentage overlap between repertoires, the number of shared unique clonotypes was divided by the size of the smaller repertoire. Repertoire richness was assessed with RTK rarefaction, the Chao1 estimator, and Recon v2.1 estimates of unobserved clonotypes. Generation probabilities for all TCRbeta clonotypes obtained by the gDNA method from four donors were computed using OLGA. In TCRdb, the immuneACCESS table is reduced to in-frame sequences with V and J assigned. These tables do not hold every clone; where another copy was compared, an unresolved V gene accounts for under half, and the others remain unexplained. V and J calls plus clone size are reproduced from that table; the DNA served to infer D and trimming. Within this sample are roughly 2.6 million clones, with 90% to 95% of them counted one time only. The leading ten clones occupy about 0.13% of the sample.

Donors were healthy HIV-negative adults with no recently reported acute infections or vaccinations. Every donor was a Caucasian adult living in Nashville, Tennessee, USA. Magnetic negative selection was used to enrich CD4+ T cells, after which naive cells were positively selected on CD45RA and the negative fraction became the memory subset. After blood collection by leukapheresis, PBMCs were isolated using Ficoll-Histopaque density gradient centrifugation and then cryopreserved in the vapor phase of liquid nitrogen. Purity and quantity of every magnetically sorted T cell population were checked by analytical flow cytometry. From each sorted fraction, genomic DNA was isolated and quantified by UV absorbance on a Nanodrop 2000c.

Sequences were obtained from naive CD4+ T cells sorted from blood. According to the study, the label for this sample's cell subset or site signals: CD45RA+ positively selected. The V gene is TRBV10-3 and the J gene is TRBJ2-1, with TRBD2 matching 12 junction bases. The receptor comes from a man aged 18 to 29 in good health. The bases read TGTGCCATCACGTTCAGCCTAGCGGGAGGGAATGAGCAGTTCTTC. This sequence encodes CAITFSLAGGNEQFF.